This T cell receptor beta chain appears in the sequencing data of a study of blood T cell repertoires in COVID-19. Overall study context: Some COVID-19 samples were acute and others convalescent; all came from the United States, Italy and Spain. The analysed material was cDNA or gDNA that came from T cells, B-cell-depleted T cells, or PBMCs.

In this sample, this clone turned up once. V lost 0 bases and J lost 8, with 19 bases in between. Germline lookup yields CDR1 LNHDA and CDR2 SQIVND (reference sequence). The CDR3 is made up of 16 amino acids. The assay was immunoSEQ multiplex PCR, and TCRdb's table has in-frame clones only and misses some. The sample lists under 70,000 clones; around four fifths were seen once. The receptor's source is a human donor in a cohort sampled during active COVID-19. The chain links TRBV19 to TRBJ1-2; D uncertain. Sequenced input: peripheral blood. CDR3 amino acids: CASSIDGYGFQSGYTF. The CDR3 DNA follows: TGTGCCAGTAGTATAGATGGGTACGGGTTTCAATCCGGCTACACCTTC.